This T cell receptor beta chain comes out of a study of T cells in Graves' hyperthyroidism and ophthalmopathy. A remark on this clonotype: Its antigen is not known.

Amplification targeted TCR beta CDR3 regions from RNA transcripts. With the HTBI primer set, the TCR CDR3 went through a first round of RT-PCR. From the multiplex PCR reads, TCRdb called clonotypes with MiXCR, one entry per CDR3 protein. The sample contains about 110,000 distinct CDR3 sequences, about a sixth of which appear only once. Findings and caveats of the study: A 13 V-J model separated ophthalmopathy from stable hyperthyroidism. The model's output predicted ophthalmopathy at a median of 6.5 months prior to onset.

The CDR3 runs 13 residues. J lost 2 bases, V lost 10 bases, and 7 bases had no gene match. Germline assignment: CDR1 SGHNT and CDR2 YENEEA. Used for diagnoses were clinical symptoms, serum thyroxine and TRAb, thyroid ultrasound and orbital computed tomography. The sample was blood. The sequence was collected from a woman aged 50 to 60 with Graves' hyperthyroidism. V is TRBV11-3 and J is TRBJ1-1, with TRBD1 identical over 7 bases. CDR3: CANLTGLNTEAFF. The CDR3 region has the DNA TGTGCCAACCTGACAGGGCTCAACACTGAAGCTTTCTTT.